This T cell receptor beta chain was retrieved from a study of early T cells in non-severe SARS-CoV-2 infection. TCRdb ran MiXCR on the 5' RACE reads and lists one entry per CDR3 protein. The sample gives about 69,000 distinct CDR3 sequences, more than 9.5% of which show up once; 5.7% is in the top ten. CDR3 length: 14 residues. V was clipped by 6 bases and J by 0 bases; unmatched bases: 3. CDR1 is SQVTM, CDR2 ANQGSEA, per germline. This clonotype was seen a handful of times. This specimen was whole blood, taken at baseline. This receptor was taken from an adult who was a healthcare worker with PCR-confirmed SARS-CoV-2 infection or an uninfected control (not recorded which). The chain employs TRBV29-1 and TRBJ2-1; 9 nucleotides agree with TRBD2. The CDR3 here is CSVVAGASYNEQFF. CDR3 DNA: TGCAGCGTAGTAGCGGGAGCCTCCTACAATGAGCAGTTCTTC.